This TCR beta chain derives from a study of identical twins. For this clonotype: Its target is not known.

With template switching, a universal primer site was added, and the cDNA carried unique molecular identifiers. TCRdb re-called the 5' RACE reads through MiXCR, storing one row per CDR3 protein. This table has 500,000 to 700,000 distinct CDR3 sequences, about 7% appearing once. Study-wide results and caveats: Fewer insertions were carried by abundant cord blood beta clonotypes, but none was seen in memory repertoires.

With V trimmed by 6 bases and J by 2 bases, 3 bases remained unmatched. The CDR3 consists of 15 residues. These records were also assigned to another study, of yellow fever vaccine responses in identical twins.

Material: PBMCs. This TCR was sampled from a woman under 30 in good health. The V call is TRBV12-3 or TRBV12-4, the J call TRBJ2-6, with TRBD1 matching 8 bases. CDR3 in amino acids: CASREDRAGANVLTF. The CDR3 region has the DNA TGTGCCAGCAGGGAGGACAGGGCTGGGGCCAACGTCCTGACTTTC.